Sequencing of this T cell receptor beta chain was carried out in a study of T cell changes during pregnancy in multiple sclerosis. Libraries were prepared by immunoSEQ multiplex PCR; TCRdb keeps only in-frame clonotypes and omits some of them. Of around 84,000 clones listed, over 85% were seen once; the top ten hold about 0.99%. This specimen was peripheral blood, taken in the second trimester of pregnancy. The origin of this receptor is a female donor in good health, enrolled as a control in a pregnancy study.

The DNA for the CDR3 is TGTGCCAGCAGCTTAGAAGCCACCGGGACTAGCGGCCTCGAGCAGTACTTC. It specifies CASSLEATGTSGLEQYF. The rearrangement links TRBV7-6 to TRBJ2-7; TRBD2 matches at 11 bases. This CDR3 region has 17 residues. Germline lookup yields CDR1 SGHVS and CDR2 FNYEAQ. The V gene end was trimmed by 1 base and the J gene end by 6 bases; junction bases not matched to a gene: 11.